These 14 T cell receptor beta chains were all obtained from the same sample, sequenced in a study of blood T cells in healthy people across ages. It was with a sample-barcoded 5' primer and a J-beta primer mix that a second PCR of about 7 to 12 cycles was run. TCRdb redid the calling of the 5' RACE reads with MiXCR, one entry per CDR3 protein. Found here are about 1,000,000 distinct CDR3 sequences, under 45% of them singletons; the top ten hold approximately 17%. Sample: blood. These receptors came from a woman aged 55-69 years in good health.

This chain joins TRBV6-5 and TRBJ1-6; a weak D match, TRBD1 (5 bases). This CDR3 has 16 amino acids. Trimming took 0 bases from V and 5 from J, leaving 11 bases between them. CDR1 is MNHEY, CDR2 SVGAGI, per germline. CDR3 in amino acids: CASSYSTGDNNSPLHF. For the CDR3, the DNA is TGTGCCAGCAGTTACTCTACAGGAGATAATAATTCACCCCTCCACTTT.

The J gene is TRBJ1-2, the V gene TRBV27; perhaps TRBD1 as D (5 bases). This CDR3 has 14 amino acids. With 5 bases removed from V and 2 bases from J, the gap between germline ends came to 12 bases. The germline V gene encodes CDR1 MNHEY and CDR2 SMNVEV (reference sequence). The CDR3 nucleotides are TGTGCCAGCAGTCCCCCCGGGGGGAACTATGGCTACACCTTC. Translated: CASSPPGGNYGYTF.

The V and J genes are TRBV12-3 or TRBV12-4 and TRBJ2-7, with a weak D call TRBD2 (7 bases). The length of the CDR3 is 14 residues. V was clipped by 5 bases and J by 5 bases, with 16 bases between them. CDR3 nucleotide sequence: TGTGCCAGCAGTGGGGGGGGCGAAAGGAACGAGCAGTACTTC. Residues: CASSGGGERNEQYF.

This clonotype was recorded a few times. This rearrangement joins TRBV6-1 to TRBJ2-3, with 9 bases aligning to TRBD2. CDR1 and CDR2 from the germline V gene are MNHNS and SASEGT. With V trimmed by 6 bases and J by 1 base, 17 bases remained unmatched. The CDR3 runs to 19 residues. The CDR3 sequence: CASSSPTDLKREGTDTQYF. In DNA, the CDR3 is TGTGCCAGCAGCTCGCCGACAGACCTGAAGCGGGAGGGCACAGATACGCAGTATTTT.

The table lists this clonotype with a few counts. This rearrangement joins TRBV12-5 to TRBJ2-3; D is uncertain. The V gene lost 5 bases and the J gene lost 4 bases, with 13 bases spanning the gap. CDR1 and CDR2 (germline): LGHNT, FRNRAP. CDR3 size: 14 residues. The CDR3: CASGVSPSADTQYF. Here the CDR3 DNA reads TGTGCTAGTGGTGTGTCGCCCTCGGCAGATACGCAGTATTTT.

V gene TRBV4-1 combines with J gene TRBJ1-1; TRBD1 matches 7 bases. The V gene end was trimmed by 5 bases and the J gene end by 4 bases; junction bases not matched to a gene: 10. The germline CDR1 and CDR2 sequences are MGHRA and YSYEKL. The CDR3 contains 15 residues. CDR3 nucleotide sequence: TGCGCCAGCAGCGCAACGCCGGGACAGAGCACTGAAGCTTTCTTT. Protein sequence: CASSATPGQSTEAFF.

This clonotype appeared many times. The V call is TRBV29-1, the J call TRBJ2-5; D gene unclear. The germline CDR1 and CDR2 sequences are SQVTM and ANQGSEA. This CDR3 is built from 15 residues. The V end was cut by 1 base, the J end by 7 bases, with 19 bases between. The CDR3 here is CSVEGGVIRIGTQYF. Written as DNA, the CDR3 is TGCAGCGTTGAAGGTGGGGTGATCAGGATTGGGACCCAGTACTTC.

This chain uses TRBV7-2 with TRBJ2-7; D uncertain. The CDR3 contains 14 residues. The germline CDR1 and CDR2 sequences are SGHTA and FQGNSA. V was pared by 1 base and J by 6 bases, with 13 bases between. The CDR3 loop reads CASSLGLGPTEQYF. CDR3 DNA: TGTGCCAGCAGCTTAGGTTTAGGGCCCACCGAGCAGTACTTC. The variable domain in full, completed from reference TRBV7-2 and TRBJ2-7, reads GAGVSQSPSNKVTEKGKDVELRCDPISGHTALYWYRQSLGQGLEFLIYFQGNSAPDKSGLPSDRFSAERTGGSVSTLTIQRTQQEDSAVYLCASSLGLGPTEQYFGPGTRLTVT.

In DNA form, the CDR3 reads TGCAGTGTATATTCGGGACGGAGGACTAGCGGCTCCTACGAGCAGTACTTC. This translates into CSVYSGRRTSGSYEQYF. J is TRBJ2-7 and V is TRBV20-1; TRBD2 matches at 10 bases. V lost 7 bases and J lost 0; bases outside the gene matches: 15. The CDR3 has 17 residues. CDR1 and CDR2 from the germline V gene are DFQATT and SNEGSKA (reference sequence).

This clonotype has more than one count but fewer than ten. The rearrangement uses TRBV4-1 and TRBJ1-1; D may be TRBD1 (5 bases). Germline loops: CDR1 MGHRA, CDR2 YSYEKL. The CDR3 runs 15 residues. V lost 1 base and J 1 base, leaving 10 bases between the germline ends. The CDR3 sequence: CASSQVSQGNTEAFF. For the CDR3, the DNA is TGCGCCAGCAGCCAAGTATCTCAGGGGAACACTGAAGCTTTCTTT.

This clonotype was seen a few times. The rearrangement joins TRBV5-4 to TRBJ1-2; TRBD1 matches 7 bases. From germline, CDR1 is SGHNT and CDR2 YYREEE (reference sequence). The length of the CDR3 is 12 residues. Germline trimming cut 2 bases from V and 13 bases from J; bases unmatched to any gene: 8. This CDR3 reads CASSFGTEYPTF. In DNA, the CDR3 is TGTGCCAGCAGCTTTGGGACAGAATACCCCACCTTC.

This clonotype was picked up many times. This chain connects TRBV5-1 to TRBJ2-3; D possibly matches TRBD1 or TRBD2 (5 bases each). Germline V lookup: CDR1 SGHRS, CDR2 YFSETQ. The CDR3 has 13 amino acids. Trimming left V 4 bases short and J 2 bases short, with 8 bases between. The DNA of the CDR3 is TGCGCCAGCAGCGGGGACCTCACAGATACGCAGTATTTT. It yields the protein CASSGDLTDTQYF.

This clonotype was seen more than once but under ten times. The J gene is TRBJ1-6, the V gene TRBV20-1; D may be TRBD1 (5 bases). The V end was cut by 1 base, the J end by 8 bases, with 12 bases between. Germline loops: CDR1 DFQATT, CDR2 SNEGSKA (reference sequence). The CDR3 has 14 amino acids. CDR3 region: CSARVGQGYSPLHF. DNA for the CDR3: TGCAGTGCTAGAGTGGGTCAGGGTTATTCACCCCTCCACTTT.

The rearrangement uses TRBV28 and TRBJ1-6, with D hard to call. This CDR3 is built from 13 residues. Germline loops: CDR1 MDHEN, CDR2 SYDVKM. The germline V and J ends were trimmed by 2 bases and 10 bases, with 9 bases remaining between them. CDR3 region: CASSLGNRSPLHF. Here the CDR3 DNA reads TGTGCCAGCAGTTTAGGCAATCGCTCACCCCTCCACTTT. Supplemented by reference TRBV28 and TRBJ1-6, the full variable domain reads DVKVTQSSRYLVKRTGEKVFLECVQDMDHENMFWYRQDPGLGLRLIYFSYDVKMKEKGDIPEGYSVSREKKERFSLILESASTNQTSMYLCASSLGNRSPLHFGNGTRLTVT.